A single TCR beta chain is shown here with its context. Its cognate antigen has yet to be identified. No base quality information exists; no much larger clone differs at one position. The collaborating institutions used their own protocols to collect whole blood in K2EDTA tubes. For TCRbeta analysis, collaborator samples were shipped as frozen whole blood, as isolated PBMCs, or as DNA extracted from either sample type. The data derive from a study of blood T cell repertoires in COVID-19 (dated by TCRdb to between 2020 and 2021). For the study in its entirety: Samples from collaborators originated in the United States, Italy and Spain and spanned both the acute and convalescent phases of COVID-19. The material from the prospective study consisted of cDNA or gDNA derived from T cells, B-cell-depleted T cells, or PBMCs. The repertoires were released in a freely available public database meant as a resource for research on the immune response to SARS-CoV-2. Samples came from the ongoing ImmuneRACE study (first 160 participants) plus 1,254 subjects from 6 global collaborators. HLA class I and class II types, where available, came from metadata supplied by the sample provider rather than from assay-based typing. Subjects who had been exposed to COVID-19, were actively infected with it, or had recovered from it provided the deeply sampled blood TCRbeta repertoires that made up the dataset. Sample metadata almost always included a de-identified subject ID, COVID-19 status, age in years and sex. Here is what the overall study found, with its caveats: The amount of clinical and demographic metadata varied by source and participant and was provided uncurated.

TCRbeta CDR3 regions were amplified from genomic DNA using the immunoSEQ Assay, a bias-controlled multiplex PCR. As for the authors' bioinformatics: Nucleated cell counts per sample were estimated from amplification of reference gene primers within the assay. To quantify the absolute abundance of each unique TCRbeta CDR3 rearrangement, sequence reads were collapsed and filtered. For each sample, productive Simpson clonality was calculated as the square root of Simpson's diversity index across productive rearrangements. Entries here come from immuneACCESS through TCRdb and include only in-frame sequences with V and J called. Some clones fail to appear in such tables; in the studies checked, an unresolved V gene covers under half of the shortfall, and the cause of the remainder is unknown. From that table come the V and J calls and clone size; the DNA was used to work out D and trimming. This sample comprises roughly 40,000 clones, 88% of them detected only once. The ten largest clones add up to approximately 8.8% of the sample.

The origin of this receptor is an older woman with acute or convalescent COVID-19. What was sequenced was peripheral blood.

Read as DNA, the sequence is TGTGCCAGCGGGGAGGGGCCGAACACTGAAGCTTTCTTT. Its protein is CASGEGPNTEAFF. The chain was built from TRBV12-3 or TRBV12-4 and TRBJ1-1; TRBD1 is possibly the D segment (5 matching bases). V and J are truncated by 8 bases and 1 base respectively, leaving an intervening sequence of 11 bases. The CDR3 spans 13 residues, from the cysteine through the phenylalanine. Of all the DNA, just the CDR3 is kept, 39 bases in frame from base 1.